The 19 T cell receptor beta chains in this list originate from one sample, sequenced in a study of cytomegalovirus exposure and HLA in healthy donors. Primers: 60 Vbeta forward and 13 Jbeta reverse. Profiled with immunoSEQ multiplex PCR; TCRdb holds only in-frame clones, not every one. This table has roughly 170,000 clones, more than 80% appearing once. The sample comprised PBMCs. These receptors all come from a boy aged 5-17 years in good health and CMV-seronegative.

The rearrangement links TRBV2 to TRBJ2-1, with 7 bases fitting TRBD1. In germline, CDR1 is SNHLY, CDR2 FYNNEI. V lost 0 bases and J lost 2; bases outside the gene matches: 7. The CDR3 is made up of 17 amino acids. The CDR3 DNA is TGTGCCAGCAGTGAAGCGCTTAGAGGGGGCGCCTACAATGAGCAGTTCTTC. Its protein product is CASSEALRGGAYNEQFF.

The genes are TRBV5-1 and TRBJ2-7; 10 nucleotides match TRBD1. This CDR3 comprises 15 residues. V gave up 2 bases and J gave up 2 bases; unmatched junction bases: 4. Germline V gives CDR1 SGHRS, CDR2 YFSETQ. The CDR3 bases are TGCGCCAGCAGCTTCGGGACAGGGGTTACCTACGAGCAGTACTTC. Residues: CASSFGTGVTYEQYF.

The chain combines TRBV19 with TRBJ1-4; D remains unclear. CDR3 length: 12 residues. Trimming left V 2 bases short and J 8 bases short, with 6 bases between. Germline assignment: CDR1 LNHDA and CDR2 SQIVND (reference sequence). The CDR3 loop reads CASSISREKLFF. DNA of the CDR3: TGTGCCAGTAGTATATCTCGGGAAAAACTGTTTTTT.

J is TRBJ2-3 and V is TRBV29-1; 8 bases line up with TRBD2. This CDR3 region has 14 residues. Germline V CDR1 and CDR2: SQVTM, ANQGSEA. V lost 7 bases, J lost 4 bases, and 10 bases stayed unmatched. CDR3 loop: CSAGTSSLPDTQYF. In DNA form, the CDR3 reads TGCAGCGCCGGGACTAGTTCTCTTCCAGATACGCAGTATTTT.

The chain has TRBV14 and TRBJ1-2; no firm D call. Germline loops: CDR1 SGHDN, CDR2 FVKESK. This CDR3 spans 13 amino acids. V lost 1 base and J 8 bases, leaving 11 bases between the germline ends. CDR3 sequence (DNA): TGTGCCAGCAGCCAAGTTCATGGCGGGGGCTACACCTTC. It codes for CASSQVHGGGYTF.

The DNA for the CDR3 is TGTGCCAGCAAAGGGATCACTAGTAGCAATCAGCCCCAGCATTTT. Protein product: CASKGITSSNQPQHF. The chain links TRBV6-1 to TRBJ1-5; D is unresolved. Germline-derived CDR1 and CDR2 are MNHNS and SASEGT. This CDR3 region has 15 residues. With 7 bases removed from V and 0 bases from J, the gap between germline ends came to 13 bases.

The chain joins TRBV7-2 to TRBJ1-1; D may be TRBD1 (5 bases). The CDR3 is 14 amino acids. V was clipped by 2 bases and J by 0 bases, with 7 bases between them. CDR1 and CDR2 from the germline V gene are SGHTA and FQGNSA. CDR3 coding DNA: TGTGCCAGCAGCTTATGGGGCTTGAACACTGAAGCTTTCTTT. Translated, it gives CASSLWGLNTEAFF.

The chain has TRBV30 and TRBJ1-2; the D gene is possibly TRBD1 (6 bases). CDR1 and CDR2 from the germline V gene are GTSNPN and SVGIG (reference sequence). This CDR3 is 12 amino acids long. V lost 5 bases and J 8 bases, leaving 15 bases between the germline ends. CDR3 protein: CAWQKQGKGYTF. In nucleotides, the CDR3 is TGTGCCTGGCAGAAACAGGGAAAGGGCTACACCTTC.

V gene TRBV2 combines with J gene TRBJ1-4; TRBD1 agrees at 7 bases. The length of the CDR3 is 15 residues. V lost 4 bases and J lost 8; bases outside the gene matches: 10. Germline loops: CDR1 SNHLY, CDR2 FYNNEI. For the CDR3, the DNA is TGTGCCAGCAGTGGCCAACAGGGGATTAGCGAAAAACTGTTTTTT. Encoded protein: CASSGQQGISEKLFF.

The chain uses TRBV7-3 and TRBJ1-1; 9 nucleotides agree with TRBD1. This CDR3 is built from 17 residues. CDR1 and CDR2 from the germline V gene are SGHTA and FQGTGA. With V trimmed by 5 bases and J by 7 bases, 17 bases remained unmatched. CDR3 amino acids: CASSPSPQGAGVGEAFF. In DNA form, the CDR3 reads TGTGCCAGCAGCCCCAGCCCACAGGGGGCTGGGGTAGGTGAAGCTTTCTTT.

The chain combines TRBV2 with TRBJ2-7; 14 bases are shared with TRBD2. This CDR3 is built from 16 residues. Germline CDR1 reads SNHLY; CDR2 reads FYNNEI. V lost 5 bases and J lost 7; bases outside the gene matches: 10. Here the CDR3 DNA reads TGTGCCAGCAGTCCTCCGGGACTAGCGGGAGTTGGTGAGCAGTACTTC. Residues: CASSPPGLAGVGEQYF.

The chain joins TRBV6-5 to TRBJ1-1, with D perhaps matching TRBD1 (6 bases). Germline loops: CDR1 MNHEY, CDR2 SVGAGI. CDR3 length: 12 amino acids. V gave up 10 bases and J gave up 4 bases, with 13 bases separating them. CDR3 coding DNA: TGTGCCACCCAAACAGGGTCCACTGAAGCTTTCTTT. As protein: CATQTGSTEAFF.

The rearrangement joins TRBV18 to TRBJ1-5, with TRBD1 as a possible D gene (6 bases). The V end lost 2 bases, the J end lost 4 bases, and 9 bases lay between the germline ends. This CDR3 is 14 amino acids long. The germline V gene encodes CDR1 KGHSH and CDR2 LQKENI. CDR3 residues: CASSPSQGNQPQHF. CDR3 bases: TGTGCCAGCTCACCATCGCAGGGGAATCAGCCCCAGCATTTT. Based on the CDR3 plus reference TRBV18 and TRBJ1-5, the full variable domain is NAGVMQNPRHLVRRRGQEARLRCSPMKGHSHVYWYRQLPEEGLKFMVYLQKENIIDESGMPKERFSAEFPKEGPSILRIQQVVRGDSAAYFCASSPSQGNQPQHFGDGTRLSIL.

The chain joins TRBV7-2 to TRBJ1-5; TRBD1 matches 8 bases. V lost 4 bases and J lost 6; bases outside the gene matches: 8. CDR3 length: 15 amino acids. Germline V gene lookup returns CDR1 SGHTA and CDR2 FQGNSA. CDR3 sequence: CASSSRQGAGQPQHF. In DNA, the CDR3 is TGTGCCAGCAGCTCGAGGCAGGGGGCCGGTCAGCCCCAGCATTTT.

This chain links TRBV4-1 with TRBJ2-1; D is unclear. Trimming stripped 0 bases from V and 4 bases from J, with 7 bases between. There are 14 residues in the CDR3. Germline V gives CDR1 MGHRA, CDR2 YSYEKL. The CDR3 is CASSQDSQYNEQFF. The CDR3 nucleotides are TGCGCCAGCAGCCAAGATTCGCAGTACAATGAGCAGTTCTTC.

CDR3 protein: CASSFRTGGGETQYF. The CDR3 DNA sequence: TGCGCCAGCAGCTTTCGGACAGGGGGCGGGGAGACCCAGTACTTC. V gene TRBV4-1 combines with J gene TRBJ2-5, with 11 positions matching TRBD1. The V and J ends lost 5 bases and 5 bases, in that order; junction bases with no gene match: 7. Germline loops: CDR1 MGHRA, CDR2 YSYEKL. CDR3 size: 15 residues.

This chain's CDR3 is CASSHTSSGANVLTF. DNA for the CDR3: TGTGCCAGCAGTCATACGAGCTCTGGGGCCAACGTCCTGACTTTC. J is TRBJ2-6 and V is TRBV11-3; D call uncertain. The CDR3 totals 15 residues. V was pared by 6 bases and J by 0 bases, with 9 bases between. Germline-derived CDR1 and CDR2 are SGHNT and YENEEA.

V usage is TRBV4-3 and J usage is TRBJ2-1; D is perhaps TRBD1 (6 bases). The ends were cut back, 0 bases at V and 10 bases at J, with 16 bases in the middle. CDR3 size: 15 residues. Germline V gene data show CDR1 as LGHNA and CDR2 as YSLEER. The CDR3 loop reads CASSQEVGDMGEQFF. CDR3 in DNA: TGCGCCAGCAGCCAAGAAGTGGGGGACATGGGGGAGCAGTTCTTC.

The rearrangement uses TRBV10-1 and TRBJ1-3; D perhaps matches TRBD1 (5 bases). Germline V gene lookup returns CDR1 WNHNN and CDR2 SYGVQD (reference sequence). V was pared by 4 bases and J by 4 bases, with 11 bases between. CDR3 length: 14 residues. Written as DNA, the CDR3 is TGCGCCAGCAGTGTTGGAGGGGCCGGAAACACCATATATTTT. It yields the protein CASSVGGAGNTIYF.